This T cell receptor beta chain originates from a study of CD8+ T cells in alopecia areata. About the research overall: Tofacitinib was taken orally by treated patients, and the dose was 5 to 10 mg twice daily.

V was clipped by 4 bases and J by 5 bases, with 12 bases between them. The CDR3 loop spans 14 amino acids. The germline V gene encodes CDR1 SNHLY and CDR2 FYNNEI. Reverse transcription of extracted RNA yielded cDNA, which provided the sequencing template. Assay used: immunoSEQ multiplex PCR; TCRdb lists only in-frame clones, some missing. The data hold some 110,000 clones, with 35% to 40% observed a single time. Study findings and constraints: TCR sharing was clearer in mice than between patients, perhaps partly owing to patient HLA diversity.

In regard to this clone: Antigen: not known.

From alopecia areata patients, lesional scalp punch biopsies and peripheral blood were collected. The specimen was CD4+ T cells sorted from blood. This TCR came from a human donor with alopecia areata. J is TRBJ1-5 and V is TRBV2; D unresolved. The CDR3 sequence: CASSVAGPYQPQHF. CDR3 DNA sequence: TGTGCCAGCAGTGTAGCAGGACCCTATCAGCCCCAGCATTTT.